The next 17 T cell receptor beta chains were all read from a single sample in a study of shared clonotypes between healthy human individuals (dated by TCRdb to 2018 to 2021). The library was generated by the immunoSEQ multiplex PCR assay. TCRdb stores this immuneACCESS table with in-frame sequences only. Part of the clones is absent; in the studies checked, under half of the shortfall reflects unresolved V genes, and no reason is known for the rest. For this sample there are 2 million to 2.5 million clones; under 95% appear just once. Clones ranked in the top ten supply around 0.35% of the sample. Source material: naive CD4+ T cells from PBMCs. Taken with the paper, the label for cell subset or site translates to: CD45RA+ positively selected. These TCRs come from a man younger than 30 in good health. Some clones in this sample may be carry-over from other donors' samples.

Remarks on this clone: Other DNA sequences from this sample encode an identical CDR3 as well. The chain links TRBV5-4 to TRBJ2-1; 9 positions agree with TRBD2. Germline trimming cut 0 bases from V and 5 bases from J; bases unmatched to any gene: 3. The CDR3 length is 15 residues. Germline V gene sequence: CDR1 SGHNT, CDR2 YYREEE (reference sequence). The CDR3 is CASSLGLAGNNEQFF. CDR3 DNA: TGTGCCAGCAGCTTGGGGCTAGCGGGAAACAATGAGCAGTTCTTC.

The genes are TRBV5-6 and TRBJ1-2; D is perhaps TRBD1 (5 bases). The CDR3 sequence is 14 residues long. Per the germline V gene, CDR1 is SGHDT and CDR2 is YYEEEE. Trimming removed 4 bases from V and 4 bases from J, with 14 bases in between. DNA for the CDR3: TGTGCCAGCAGCGCGGACATGGGGGGCTATGGCTACACCTTC. The encoded protein is CASSADMGGYGYTF.

This clone was recorded once. V gene TRBV7-9 combines with J gene TRBJ1-3, with 9 bases fitting TRBD1. There are 15 residues in the CDR3. From germline, CDR1 is SEHNR and CDR2 FQNEAQ (reference sequence). The V segment lost 5 bases and the J segment 2 bases; nucleotides outside the gene matches: 4. The CDR3 loop is CASSPRDRAGNTIYF. CDR3 nucleotides: TGTGCCAGCAGCCCTAGGGACAGGGCTGGAAACACCATATATTTT.

This clone showed up just once. The V call is TRBV27, the J call TRBJ2-2; tentative D call: TRBD1 (6 bases). Germline CDR1 and CDR2: MNHEY and SMNVEV (reference sequence). The CDR3 is 14 amino acids. Trimming cost V 1 base and J 5 bases, with 8 bases left between them. The CDR3 DNA reads as TGTGCCAGCAGTTTATTAGGGGGAACCGGGGAGCTGTTTTTT. Translating gives CASSLLGGTGELFF.

The V call is TRBV9, the J call TRBJ2-7; 10 positions agree with TRBD2. Germline CDR1 and CDR2: SGDLS and YYNGEE. The CDR3 spans 16 residues. V shed 0 bases and J 7 bases; nucleotides not matched to a gene: 10. In DNA form, the CDR3 reads TGTGCCAGCAGCGTAGATTCTTTTGCTAGCGGGAGAGAGCAGTACTTC. Translating it yields CASSVDSFASGREQYF.

This sequence joins TRBV5-4 and TRBJ1-1; 9 positions match TRBD1. Looked up from germline, CDR1 is SGHNT and CDR2 is YYREEE (reference sequence). This CDR3 is 18 amino acids long. The ends lost 0 bases at V and 4 bases at J; junction bases unmatched: 13. The DNA for the CDR3 is TGTGCCAGCAGCTTGGGGGACAGGGCGAGGGGAAGGGGCACTGAAGCTTTCTTT. Amino acid sequence: CASSLGDRARGRGTEAFF.

This chain links TRBV28 with TRBJ2-1; 13 bases fit TRBD2. Germline V gene sequence: CDR1 MDHEN, CDR2 SYDVKM. Germline trimming cut 4 bases from V and 8 bases from J; bases unmatched to any gene: 8. The CDR3 spans 16 residues. As DNA, the CDR3 is TGTGCCAGCAGTTCCCCCGGGACTAGCGGGATGCATGAGCAGTTCTTC. Translated: CASSSPGTSGMHEQFF.

The rearrangement uses TRBV25-1 and TRBJ2-7, with TRBD1 matching 7 bases. The germline gives CDR1 MGHDK, CDR2 SYGVNS. This CDR3 has 15 amino acids. V lost 4 bases, J lost 2 bases, and 8 bases stayed unmatched. CDR3 DNA: TGTGCCAGCAGTGCTACCACGACAGGGACCTACGAGCAGTACTTC. Translation gives CASSATTTGTYEQYF.

This chain uses TRBV15 with TRBJ2-7; tentatively, D is TRBD1 or TRBD2 (5 bases each). There are 16 residues in the CDR3. CDR1 LNHNV and CDR2 YYDKDF come from the germline V gene (reference sequence). Trimming took off 1 base at V and 0 bases at J, with 13 bases between the two ends. CDR3 in DNA: TGTGCCACCAGCAGAGTCATGGGGGTGAGCTCCTACGAGCAGTACTTC. It is translated as CATSRVMGVSSYEQYF.

This sequence joins TRBV7-9 and TRBJ2-7; 8 bases match TRBD1. V gave up 4 bases and J gave up 2 bases; unmatched junction bases: 7. Per the germline V gene, CDR1 is SEHNR and CDR2 is FQNEAQ (reference sequence). The CDR3 has 15 amino acids. This CDR3 reads CASSSTGTGPYEQYF. CDR3 nucleotide sequence: TGTGCCAGCAGCTCAACCGGGACAGGACCCTACGAGCAGTACTTC.

The rearrangement joins TRBV27 to TRBJ2-7; 10 bases fit TRBD1. The CDR3 has 13 residues. V was pared by 3 bases and J by 6 bases, with 2 bases of the junction left unmatched. Germline V lookup: CDR1 MNHEY, CDR2 SMNVEV (reference sequence). This CDR3 reads CASSFRDRGEQYF. The CDR3 DNA reads TGTGCCAGCAGTTTCCGGGACAGGGGCGAGCAGTACTTC.

The rearrangement uses TRBV11-2 and TRBJ1-5, with TRBD1 identical over 7 bases. The V and J ends lost 5 bases and 3 bases, in that order; junction bases with no gene match: 10. The germline V gene has CDR1 SGHAT and CDR2 FQNNGV. The CDR3 runs 16 residues. CDR3 sequence reads: CASSDDRQGINQPQHF. For the CDR3, the DNA is TGTGCCAGCAGCGATGACCGACAGGGCATCAATCAGCCCCAGCATTTT.

This chain joins TRBV5-3 and TRBJ1-3; D might be TRBD1 (5 bases). TRBV5-3 is annotated as an ORF whose role is uncertain. The V gene lost 4 bases and the J gene lost 0 bases, with 11 bases spanning the gap. The CDR3 is 15 amino acids. The CDR3 loop reads CARSPRGGSGNTIYF. CDR3 DNA sequence: TGTGCCAGAAGCCCGAGGGGAGGCTCTGGAAACACCATATATTTT.

The chain combines TRBV19 with TRBJ2-7, with D perhaps TRBD1 or TRBD2 (5 bases each). V lost 3 bases and J lost 2, with 17 bases in between. The length of the CDR3 is 16 residues. CDR1 is LNHDA, CDR2 SQIVND, per germline (reference sequence). In DNA, the CDR3 is TGTGCCAGTAGTATCGGGGCCTTACAGGCTCCCTACGAGCAGTACTTC. This encodes CASSIGALQAPYEQYF.

This rearrangement joins TRBV7-8 to TRBJ1-1; D might be TRBD1 (6 bases). Germline CDR1 reads SGHVS; CDR2 reads FQNEAQ. The CDR3 spans 12 residues. V shed 3 bases and J shed 12 bases, with 14 bases lying between them. The CDR3 DNA sequence: TGTGCCAGCAGCTTCAATCGGGACATACCTTTCTTT. Its protein product is CASSFNRDIPFF.

The chain employs TRBV19 and TRBJ1-5; 9 positions match TRBD1. The CDR3 consists of 12 residues. The germline V gene has CDR1 LNHDA and CDR2 SQIVND (reference sequence). V trimming: 5 bases; J trimming: 11 bases; junction bases outside the gene matches: 4. The CDR3, as DNA: TGTGCCAGTAGTTCTAGGGACAGGGCCCAGCATTTT. Translating gives CASSSRDRAQHF. Filled out from reference TRBV19 and TRBJ1-5, the complete variable domain reads DGGITQSPKYLFRKEGQNVTLSCEQNLNHDAMYWYRQDPGQGLRLIYYSQIVNDFQKGDIAEGYSVSREKKESFPLTVTSAQKNPTAFYLCASSSRDRAQHFGDGTRLSIL.

The V gene is TRBV5-1, the J gene TRBJ1-2; D call uncertain. The CDR3 is made up of 15 amino acids. The germline V gene has CDR1 SGHRS and CDR2 YFSETQ. With 0 bases removed from V and 3 bases from J, the gap between germline ends came to 12 bases. The CDR3 DNA follows: TGCGCCAGCAGCTTGGACAGTTCCTGGGACTATGGCTACACCTTC. Protein: CASSLDSSWDYGYTF.